Following are 5 T cell receptor beta chains from one sample sequenced in a study of T cell repertoires in ileal Crohn's disease. Profiled with immunoSEQ multiplex PCR; TCRdb holds only in-frame clones, not every one. Of about 11,000 clones listed, around 76% were seen once; the top ten hold about 4.7%. The sample comprised ileal tissue. The receptors were gathered from an adult with Crohn's disease.

This clone has only one observation. The chain is built from TRBV18 and TRBJ2-7; 7 bases line up with TRBD1. Per germline, CDR1 KGHSH and CDR2 LQKENI. The CDR3 extends over 14 amino acids. Trimming at V came to 0 bases and at J to 3 bases, leaving 2 bases not matched to a gene. DNA for the CDR3: TGTGCCAGCTCACCACCATGGGACAGCTACGAGCAGTACTTC. As protein: CASSPPWDSYEQYF. The full variable domain, its missing parts supplied by reference TRBV18 and TRBJ2-7, is NAGVMQNPRHLVRRRGQEARLRCSPMKGHSHVYWYRQLPEEGLKFMVYLQKENIIDESGMPKERFSAEFPKEGPSILRIQQVVRGDSAAYFCASSPPWDSYEQYFGPGTRLTVT.

This clone has just a few counts. CDR3 in DNA: TGCGCCAGCAGCTTGGATGGGGGCGATACGCAGTATTTT. Encoded protein: CASSLDGGDTQYF. The gene calls are TRBV5-1 and TRBJ2-3; D possibly corresponds to TRBD1 (6 bases). V lost 0 bases, J lost 6 bases, and 8 bases lay in between. The CDR3 length is 13 residues. Germline CDR1 SGHRS, CDR2 YFSETQ.

The CDR3 loop reads CSAQTRSEGTDTQYF. The CDR3 DNA follows: TGCAGCGCACAGACTAGATCGGAGGGCACAGATACGCAGTATTTT. V is TRBV29-1 and J is TRBJ2-3, with TRBD2 as a possible D gene (6 bases). The CDR3 consists of 15 residues. Trimming shortened V by 7 bases and J by 1 base, and 18 bases separated the two germline ends. From germline, CDR1 is SQVTM and CDR2 ANQGSEA.

This CDR3 reads CASSLPRGLGEQYF. In DNA, the CDR3 is TGTGCCAGCAGCTTACCCAGGGGGCTGGGGGAGCAGTACTTC. This chain connects TRBV7-2 to TRBJ2-7; 8 bases match TRBD1. V lost 2 bases, J lost 7 bases, and 7 bases stayed unmatched. Germline V gene lookup returns CDR1 SGHTA and CDR2 FQGNSA. The CDR3 is made up of 14 amino acids.

The J gene is TRBJ1-1, the V gene TRBV7-2, with TRBD1 as a possible D gene (6 bases). Germline values: CDR1 SGHTA, CDR2 FQGNSA. Trimming took 4 bases from V and 1 from J, leaving 10 bases between them. CDR3 size: 14 residues. The CDR3 sequence is CASSSLQGNTEAFF. As DNA, the CDR3 is TGTGCCAGCAGCTCACTACAGGGGAACACTGAAGCTTTCTTT.